Described below is a single T cell receptor (beta chain) sequence and its context. No antigen is known for it. This PCR relied on a set of 60 Vbeta primers and 13 Jbeta primers. Data came from immunoSEQ multiplex PCR; TCRdb stores just in-frame clones and leaves some out. Found here are 150,000 to 200,000 clones, roughly 79% of them singletons; the top ten hold less than 10%. The data are from a study of cytomegalovirus exposure and HLA in healthy donors. Study-level points and caveats: In a later analysis, V- and J-gene trimming of beta chains associated with a DCLRE1C missense variant, replicated independently.

Between the trimmed V and J ends, which lost 6 bases and 0 bases, there was a span of 11 bases. The CDR3 consists of 14 residues. CDR1 is MNHEY, CDR2 SVGAGI, per germline. Sequences were obtained from PBMCs. This clonotype was sampled from a man in his late teens or twenties in good health and CMV-seropositive. The chain combines TRBV6-5 with TRBJ1-1; D not certain. In nucleotides, the CDR3 is TGTGCCAGCAGATCGACACAGTTGAACACTGAAGCTTTCTTT. It codes for CASRSTQLNTEAFF.